Presented here are 22 T cell receptor beta chains from one specimen sequenced in a study of beta chain features in type 1 diabetes. Expressed TCRB transcripts were sequenced because the isolated RNA had all been reverse transcribed beforehand. Assay: immunoSEQ multiplex PCR; the TCRdb copy retains only in-frame clones and omits some. The sample includes about 320,000 clones, approximately 15% seen only once; the top ten take approximately 6.7%. Source material: central memory CD4+ T cells from blood. Receptor source: a man aged 30-40 years in good health.

The chain recombines TRBV11-3 with TRBJ1-2, with 7 bases matching TRBD1. The CDR3 consists of 11 residues. The V gene's germline CDR1 is SGHNT and CDR2 YENEEA. V was pared by 5 bases and J by 7 bases, with 1 base of the junction left unmatched. This CDR3 is CASSTGVGYTF. CDR3 coding DNA: TGTGCCAGCAGCACAGGGGTTGGCTACACCTTC.

This clone was observed a handful of times. CDR3 nucleotide sequence: TGTGCCAGCAGTTCACTGACAGGGGGGCTAGGGAAACTGTTTTTT. The encoded protein is CASSSLTGGLGKLFF. The chain employs TRBV6-5 and TRBJ1-4, with 9 bases identical to TRBD1. Germline V lookup: CDR1 MNHEY, CDR2 SVGAGI. The CDR3 has 15 residues. Losses at the gene ends were 4 bases for V and 11 bases for J; bases not matched to a gene: 11.

With respect to this clone: The junction departs from the called germline gene at one end, perhaps through a read error. The chain links TRBV10-3 to TRBJ2-1; 8 bases agree with TRBD1. This CDR3 has 16 residues. Germline-derived CDR1 and CDR2 are ENHRY and SYGVKD. CDR3 protein: CASSLTRTGRYNEQFF. The CDR3 coding sequence is TGTGCCAGCAGTCTGACGCGGACAGGGAGGTACAATGAGCAGTTCTTC.

This clone was counted only a few times. The chain couples TRBV15 to TRBJ1-3; D gene unclear. CDR3 length: 13 residues. V was clipped by 5 bases and J by 4 bases, with 9 bases between them. Germline V gives CDR1 LNHNV, CDR2 YYDKDF (reference sequence). DNA of the CDR3: TGTGCCACCAGCTCACGAGGGGGAAACACCATATATTTT. Protein: CATSSRGGNTIYF. The whole variable domain, filled in from reference TRBV15 and TRBJ1-3, reads DAMVIQNPRYQVTQFGKPVTLSCSQTLNHNVMYWYQQKSSQAPKLLFHYYDKDFNNEADTPDNFQSRRPNTSFCFLDIRSPGLGDTAMYLCATSSRGGNTIYFGEGSWLTVV.

In this sample, this clone turned up many times. The chain joins TRBV6-5 to TRBJ1-2; D perhaps matches TRBD1 (5 bases). The CDR3 contains 13 residues. CDR1 MNHEY and CDR2 SVGAGI come from the germline V gene. V gave up 6 bases and J gave up 3 bases, with 11 bases separating them. CDR3 protein: CASRPDTDYGYTF. The CDR3 DNA is TGTGCCAGCAGACCGGACACGGACTATGGCTACACCTTC.

This clone was seen only a few times. This chain links TRBV19 with TRBJ2-2; D remains unclear. The CDR3 totals 15 residues. Trimming removed 3 bases at V and 7 bases at J, with 15 bases between. Germline values: CDR1 LNHDA, CDR2 SQIVND (reference sequence). The CDR3 reads CASSISAARNGELFF. CDR3 nucleotides: TGTGCCAGTAGTATCTCGGCAGCTAGGAACGGGGAGCTGTTTTTT.

V usage is TRBV9 and J usage is TRBJ2-7; the match to TRBD1 covers 7 bases. The CDR3 loop spans 15 amino acids. The germline gives CDR1 SGDLS, CDR2 YYNGEE. J lost 1 base, V lost 0 bases, and 4 bases had no gene match. CDR3 nucleotide sequence: TGTGCCAGCAGCGTAGAAGTGGGACAGTCCTACGAGCAGTACTTC. Protein product: CASSVEVGQSYEQYF.

The rearrangement uses TRBV4-2 and TRBJ1-2, with 9 positions matching TRBD1. Germline CDR1 LGHNA, CDR2 YNFKEQ. J lost 8 bases, V lost 6 bases, and 10 bases had no gene match. The CDR3 is 14 residues long. CDR3 sequence: CASRAPGQGRGYTF. The CDR3 region has the DNA TGTGCCAGCAGGGCCCCGGGACAGGGAAGAGGCTACACCTTC.

This clone was detected a few times. V is TRBV20-1 and J is TRBJ2-3; no clear D gene. CDR1 is DFQATT, CDR2 SNEGSKA, per germline (reference sequence). The V end was cut by 3 bases, the J end by 5 bases, with 6 bases between. CDR3 size: 11 residues. The CDR3 sequence: CSASPGDTQYF. The CDR3, as DNA: TGCAGTGCTAGTCCGGGAGATACGCAGTATTTT.

This clone was seen more than once but under ten times. The genes are TRBV13 and TRBJ2-6; a weak D match, TRBD1 (5 bases). V was clipped by 4 bases and J by 0 bases, with 10 bases between them. The CDR3 sequence is 16 residues long. Germline-derived CDR1 and CDR2 are PRHDT and FYEKMQ (reference sequence). CDR3 sequence: CASSSDKFSGANVLTF. CDR3 DNA: TGTGCCAGCAGCTCGGACAAATTCTCTGGGGCCAACGTCCTGACTTTC.

This clone was detected a few times. The rearrangement joins TRBV27 to TRBJ1-2; the D gene is possibly TRBD1 (6 bases). CDR3 length: 15 residues. CDR1 is MNHEY, CDR2 SMNVEV, per germline (reference sequence). V gave up 2 bases and J gave up 2 bases, with 12 bases separating them. The CDR3 loop reads CASSLSPGVNYGYTF. The CDR3 DNA reads as TGTGCCAGCAGTTTAAGTCCAGGGGTAAACTATGGCTACACCTTC.

V usage is TRBV9 and J usage is TRBJ1-3, with D possibly being TRBD1 (5 bases). The V gene lost 3 bases and the J gene lost 3 bases, with 13 bases spanning the gap. CDR1 and CDR2 (germline): SGDLS, YYNGEE. The CDR3 runs 15 residues. The CDR3 loop reads CASSASWTLGNTIYF. The CDR3 DNA reads TGTGCCAGCAGCGCCTCCTGGACACTTGGAAACACCATATATTTT. Looking up the rest from reference TRBV9 and TRBJ1-3 gives the full variable domain: DSGVTQTPKHLITATGQRVTLRCSPRSGDLSVYWYQQSLDQGLQFLIQYYNGEERAKGNILERFSAQQFPDLHSELNLSSLELGDSALYFCASSASWTLGNTIYFGEGSWLTVV.

This clone has ten or more counts. The chain uses TRBV7-9 and TRBJ2-3; the D gene could be TRBD1 or TRBD2 (5 bases each). Per germline, CDR1 SEHNR and CDR2 FQNEAQ (reference sequence). The ends were cut back, 5 bases at V and 2 bases at J, with 11 bases in the middle. The CDR3 is 14 residues long. CDR3 in amino acids: CASSKGTDTDTQYF. The CDR3 DNA is TGTGCCAGCAGCAAGGGGACGGACACAGATACGCAGTATTTT.

The chain recombines TRBV19 with TRBJ1-1; D not certain. Germline V CDR1 and CDR2: LNHDA, SQIVND (reference sequence). Trimming cost V 3 bases and J 11 bases, with 13 bases left between them. This CDR3 is built from 12 residues. CDR3 in DNA: TGTGCCAGTAGTATCGCGGGGTCAAGGGCTTTCTTT. This gives the protein CASSIAGSRAFF.

With regard to this clone: An end of the junction does not agree with germline; a read error may underlie this. The CDR3, as DNA: TGCGCCAGCAGCCAGACCGGAGGGGACATTCAGTACTTC. This gives the protein CASSQTGGDIQYF. The chain uses TRBV5-4 and TRBJ2-4, with D perhaps matching TRBD2 (6 bases). Germline loops: CDR1 SGHNT, CDR2 YYREEE (reference sequence). The CDR3 sequence is 13 residues long.

The J gene is TRBJ1-1, the V gene TRBV4-3, with D perhaps matching TRBD1 (6 bases). V gave up 4 bases and J gave up 7 bases, with 25 bases separating them. This CDR3 has 17 residues. In germline, CDR1 is LGHNA, CDR2 YSLEER. The CDR3 spells CASSLQKTLPGVHEAFF. The CDR3 region has the DNA TGCGCCAGCAGCCTGCAGAAAACCCTTCCAGGGGTTCATGAAGCTTTCTTT.

The chain carries TRBV7-2 and TRBJ2-1, with TRBD2 matching over 11 bases. This CDR3 has 15 amino acids. In germline, CDR1 is SGHTA, CDR2 FQGNSA. With 6 bases clipped from V and 3 bases from J, the junction kept 4 bases outside the gene matches. The CDR3 loop reads CASRFSGGVYNEQFF. The CDR3 DNA reads as TGTGCCAGCAGATTTAGCGGGGGGGTCTACAATGAGCAGTTCTTC.

The chain employs TRBV19 and TRBJ1-6; D is perhaps TRBD1 (6 bases). The V gene lost 10 bases and the J gene lost 11 bases, with 18 bases spanning the gap. The CDR3 covers 13 residues. In germline, CDR1 is LNHDA, CDR2 SQIVND (reference sequence). The CDR3 DNA is TGTGCCACCTCGCCAGGGGTTCGGGCACCCCTCCACTTT. Translation gives CATSPGVRAPLHF.

This clone was counted ten times or more. V and J are TRBV7-9 and TRBJ1-5; TRBD1 matches 12 bases. The germline V gene encodes CDR1 SEHNR and CDR2 FQNEAQ (reference sequence). Trimming at V came to 6 bases and at J to 6 bases, leaving 6 bases not matched to a gene. This CDR3 has 15 residues. CDR3 nucleotides: TGTGCCAGCAGTCCCCGGGACAGGGGGCCTCAGCCCCAGCATTTT. Translating it yields CASSPRDRGPQPQHF.

This chain joins TRBV30 and TRBJ2-3, with D perhaps assigned TRBD1 or TRBD2 (6 bases each). The V and J ends lost 8 bases and 2 bases respectively, with 20 bases between them. Germline values: CDR1 GTSNPN, CDR2 SVGIG (reference sequence). The CDR3 is 15 amino acids. The CDR3 here is CASSPGGGPTDTQYF. In DNA form, the CDR3 reads TGTGCCAGCAGCCCTGGAGGGGGGCCCACAGATACGCAGTATTTT.

This chain connects TRBV6-1 to TRBJ2-7; D unresolved. CDR3 length: 11 residues. Per germline, CDR1 MNHNS and CDR2 SASEGT. Trimming took 6 bases from V and 3 from J, leaving 6 bases between them. The CDR3 region is CASSQVYEQYF. Written as DNA, the CDR3 is TGTGCCAGCAGCCAGGTCTACGAGCAGTACTTC.

The chain recombines TRBV7-2 with TRBJ2-3; no clear D. V was clipped by 1 base and J by 1 base, with 9 bases between them. CDR3 size: 15 residues. Germline V gene sequence: CDR1 SGHTA, CDR2 FQGNSA. CDR3 amino acids: CASSLVRGGTDTQYF. The DNA for the CDR3 is TGTGCCAGCAGCTTAGTACGCGGCGGCACAGATACGCAGTATTTT. Using reference TRBV7-2 and TRBJ2-3 for the parts outside the CDR3, the full variable domain is GAGVSQSPSNKVTEKGKDVELRCDPISGHTALYWYRQSLGQGLEFLIYFQGNSAPDKSGLPSDRFSAERTGGSVSTLTIQRTQQEDSAVYLCASSLVRGGTDTQYFGPGTRLTVL.